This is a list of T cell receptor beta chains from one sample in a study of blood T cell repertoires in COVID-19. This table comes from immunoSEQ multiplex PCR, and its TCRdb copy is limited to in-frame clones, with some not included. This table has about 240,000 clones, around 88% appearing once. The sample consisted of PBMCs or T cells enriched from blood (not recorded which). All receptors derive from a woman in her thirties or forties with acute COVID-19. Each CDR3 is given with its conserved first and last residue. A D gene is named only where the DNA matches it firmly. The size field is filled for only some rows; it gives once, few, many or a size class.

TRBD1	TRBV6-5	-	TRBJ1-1	TGTGCCAGCAGTTACTTCTCGACAGGGACTACTGAAGCTTTCTTT	CASSYFSTGTTEAFF
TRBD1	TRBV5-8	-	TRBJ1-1	TGTGCCAGCAGCCCGACAGGGAGGACTGAAGCTTTCTTT	CASSPTGRTEAFF
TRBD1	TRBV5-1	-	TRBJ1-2	TGCGCCAGCAGCCCGAGACAGGGGTATTATGGCTACACCTTC	CASSPRQGYYGYTF
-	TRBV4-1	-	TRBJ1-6	TGCGCCAGCAGCCAAGTCCAGATGTATAATTCACCCCTCCACTTT	CASSQVQMYNSPLHF
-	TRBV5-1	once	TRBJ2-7	TGCGCCAGCAGCTTTAGTAGCGCCCACTACGAGCAGTACTTC	CASSFSSAHYEQYF
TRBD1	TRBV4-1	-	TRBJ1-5	TGCGCCAGCAGCCAAGATCGAGGACAGGGAGGCAATCAGCCCCAGCATTTT	CASSQDRGQGGNQPQHF
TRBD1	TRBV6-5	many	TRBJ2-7	TGTGCCAGCAGTCCACAGGGGGACGAGCAGTACTTC	CASSPQGDEQYF
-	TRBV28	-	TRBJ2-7	TGTGCCAGCAGAAACTATCTGACAAGAAGGGGTTACGACGAGCAGTACTTC	CASRNYLTRRGYDEQYF
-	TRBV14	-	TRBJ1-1	TGTGCCAGCAGCCAAACAAACTCGGGTACTGAAGCTTTCTTT	CASSQTNSGTEAFF
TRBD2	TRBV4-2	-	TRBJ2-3	TGTGCCAGCAGCTCCCTAGCGGGACAAGATACGCAGTATTTT	CASSSLAGQDTQYF
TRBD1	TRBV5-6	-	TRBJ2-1	TGTGCCAGCAGCTTGTGGACAGGGGTTCTCAATGAGCAGTTCTTC	CASSLWTGVLNEQFF
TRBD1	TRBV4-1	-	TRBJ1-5	TGCGCCAGCAGCCAAGACGAGGGACAGGATCAGCCCCAGCATTTT	CASSQDEGQDQPQHF
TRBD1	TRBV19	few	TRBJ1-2	TGTGCCAGTGGGCGATCACAGGGGGCCCATGGCTACACCTTC	CASGRSQGAHGYTF
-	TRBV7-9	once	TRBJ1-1	TGTGCCAGCAGCTTACAGGGAGGTGTGGACACTGAAGCTTTCTTT	CASSLQGGVDTEAFF
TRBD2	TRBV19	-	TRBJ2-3	TGTGCCAGTAGTATTGCGGGAGGGCCGCCAGATACGCAGTATTTT	CASSIAGGPPDTQYF
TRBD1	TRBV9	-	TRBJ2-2	TGTGCCAGCAGCGTAGGAGGGGGCTTGACCGGGGAGCTGTTTTTT	CASSVGGGLTGELFF
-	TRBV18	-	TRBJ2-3	TGTGCCAGCTCACCGACGGGAGTGGGAGATACGCAGTATTTT	CASSPTGVGDTQYF
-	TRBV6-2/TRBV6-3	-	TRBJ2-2	TGTGCCAGCAGTTTATCGATGAGCGGGCTGTCGGACACCGGGGAGCTGTTTTTT	CASSLSMSGLSDTGELFF
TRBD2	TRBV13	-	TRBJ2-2	TGTGCCAGCAGCTACGAAGCGGGAGCTCGCACCGGGGAGCTGTTTTTT	CASSYEAGARTGELFF
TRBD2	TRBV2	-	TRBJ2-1	TGTGCCAGCGGGAACAGACTAGCGGGACAAATGAAGCAGTTCTTC	CASGNRLAGQMKQFF
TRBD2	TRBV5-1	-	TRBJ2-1	TGCGCCAGCAGCTTGCTTGGTGGCGGCGGGAGCTTAGCTGAGCAGTTCTTC	CASSLLGGGGSLAEQFF
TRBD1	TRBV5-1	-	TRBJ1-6	TGCGCCAGCAGCTTGGCCGGATCTCAGGGGGACAATTCACCCCTCCACTTT	CASSLAGSQGDNSPLHF
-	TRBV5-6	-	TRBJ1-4	TGTGTCAGCAGCTTGTCAGGGGATGAAAAACTGTTTTTT	CVSSLSGDEKLFF
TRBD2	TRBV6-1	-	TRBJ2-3	TGTGCCAGCAGTGAAGCGCTAATTTGGCGGGAGGGTAATACGCAGTATTTT	CASSEALIWREGNTQYF
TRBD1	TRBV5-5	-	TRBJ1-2	TGTGCCAGCAGGGAGGCCTGGACAGGGGGCCCTACATCAGGCTACACCTTC	CASREAWTGGPTSGYTF
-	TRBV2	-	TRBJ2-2	TGTGCCAGCACCCGAGACATCACGGGAGGGGAGCTGTTTTTT	CASTRDITGGELFF
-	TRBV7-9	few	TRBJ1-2	TGTGCCAGCAGCTTAATCAGTAACTATGGCTACACCTTC	CASSLISNYGYTF
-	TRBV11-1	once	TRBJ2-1	TGTGCCAGCAGTGATCAGGCCAATGAGCAGTTCTTC	CASSDQANEQFF
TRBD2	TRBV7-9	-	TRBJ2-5	TGTGCCAGCAGCTTAGTCCCTAGCGGACAAGAGACCCAGTACTTC	CASSLVPSGQETQYF
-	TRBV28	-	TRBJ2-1	TGTGCCAGCAGTCCCCCGGGTAGCTTAGGTAACAATGAGCAGTTCTTC	CASSPPGSLGNNEQFF
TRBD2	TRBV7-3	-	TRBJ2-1	TGTGCCAGCAGCCCTTTCGGGACTAGCGAGCACAATGAGCAGTTCTTC	CASSPFGTSEHNEQFF
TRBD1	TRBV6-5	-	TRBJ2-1	TGTGCCAGCTCCCGGGGGGACAGGGAGTACAATGAGCAGTTCTTC	CASSRGDREYNEQFF
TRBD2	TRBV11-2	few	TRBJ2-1	TGTGCCAGCAGCTCCAAGCCCAGACTAGCGGGAGACCATGAGCAGTTCTTC	CASSSKPRLAGDHEQFF
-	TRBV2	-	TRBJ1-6	TGTGCCAGCGTTTGGACTGCTAATAATTCACCCCTCCACTTT	CASVWTANNSPLHF
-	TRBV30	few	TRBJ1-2	TGTGCCTGGAGTGCACACACAGGATTCTATGGCTACACCTTC	CAWSAHTGFYGYTF
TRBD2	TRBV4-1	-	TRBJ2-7	TGCGCCAGCAGCGAAGGGACTAGCGGGAGTTACGAGCAGTACTTC	CASSEGTSGSYEQYF
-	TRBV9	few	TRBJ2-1	TGTGCCAGCAGCGTAGCCGGGGGAGGTGTTTCCTACAATGAGCAGTTCTTC	CASSVAGGGVSYNEQFF
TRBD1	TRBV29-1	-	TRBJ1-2	TGCAGCGTTGTGGCGGGACAGGGCTACTATGGCTACACCTTC	CSVVAGQGYYGYTF
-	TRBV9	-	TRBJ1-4	TGTGCCAGCAGCGTACCGGGTGAGAATGAAAAACTGTTTTTT	CASSVPGENEKLFF
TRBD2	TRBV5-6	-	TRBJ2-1	TGTGCCAGCAGCACGACTAGCGGGAGAGTTACCTTGAATGAGCAGTTCTTC	CASSTTSGRVTLNEQFF